These 12 T cell receptor beta chains share one sample of origin, sequenced in a study of blood T cell repertoires in COVID-19. Using immunoSEQ multiplex PCR, the repertoire was profiled, and TCRdb retains in-frame clones only, with some absent. The sample lists some 320,000 clones, roughly 90% occurring once. Sequenced sample: PBMCs or T cells enriched from blood (not recorded which). The origin of the receptors is a woman aged 25 to 39 who had been exposed to COVID-19.

The V gene is TRBV2, the J gene TRBJ1-1; 11 bases agree with TRBD1. This CDR3 region has 13 residues. Trimming cost V 6 bases and J 7 bases; bases outside gene matches: 4. Germline V gene data show CDR1 as SNHLY and CDR2 as FYNNEI. CDR3 loop: CASSWDRGIEAFF. Here the CDR3 DNA reads TGTGCCAGCAGCTGGGACAGGGGGATTGAAGCTTTCTTT.

The chain is built from TRBV7-9 and TRBJ1-6; D gene ambiguous. From germline, CDR1 is SEHNR and CDR2 FQNEAQ (reference sequence). The CDR3 is 15 amino acids. The germline V and J ends were trimmed by 4 bases and 8 bases, with 15 bases remaining between them. DNA for the CDR3: TGTGCCAGCAGCTCGACGGATAGCTCTTATTCACCCCTCCACTTT. As protein: CASSSTDSSYSPLHF. The full variable domain, completed using reference TRBV7-9 and TRBJ1-6, is DTGVSQNPRHKITKRGQNVTFRCDPISEHNRLYWYRQTLGQGPEFLTYFQNEAQLEKSRLLSDRFSAERPKGSFSTLEIQRTEQGDSAMYLCASSSTDSSYSPLHFGNGTRLTVT.

The chain has TRBV2 and TRBJ2-7, with 7 bases that match TRBD1. V shed 5 bases, J shed 0 bases, and the junction held 7 bases outside the gene matches. The CDR3 length is 15 residues. Germline V gives CDR1 SNHLY, CDR2 FYNNEI. CDR3 residues: CASSPDRASSYEQYF. In nucleotides, the CDR3 is TGTGCCAGCAGTCCCGACAGGGCCAGCTCCTACGAGCAGTACTTC. Full variable domain (remainder filled in from reference TRBV2 and TRBJ2-7): EPEVTQTPSHQVTQMGQEVILRCVPISNHLYFYWYRQILGQKVEFLVSFYNNEISEKSEIFDDQFSVERPDGSNFTLKIRSTKLEDSAMYFCASSPDRASSYEQYFGPGTRLTVT.

J is TRBJ2-3 and V is TRBV7-7; D possibly corresponds to TRBD2 (6 bases). CDR1 and CDR2 from the germline V gene are SSHAT and FNYEAQ (reference sequence). Trimming pared 1 base from V and 5 bases from J, leaving 10 bases between. CDR3 length: 14 residues. The CDR3 DNA reads TGTGCCAGCAGCTTAGACGGGGGAGGAGATACGCAGTATTTT. This gives the protein CASSLDGGGDTQYF. Together with reference TRBV7-7 and TRBJ2-3, the CDR3 gives the full variable domain: GAGVSQSPRYKVTKRGQDVTLRCDPISSHATLYWYQQALGQGPEFLTYFNYEAQPDKSGLPSDRFSAERPEGSISTLTIQRTEQRDSAMYRCASSLDGGGDTQYFGPGTRLTVL.

The rearrangement joins TRBV5-6 to TRBJ1-2; 9 bases are shared with TRBD1. Germline V lookup: CDR1 SGHDT, CDR2 YYEEEE. This CDR3 has 14 residues. The J segment lost 4 bases and the V segment lost 4 bases, leaving 5 bases of the junction unmatched. CDR3 residues: CASSGTGGGYGYTF. DNA for the CDR3: TGTGCCAGCAGCGGAACAGGGGGCGGCTATGGCTACACCTTC.

Only one count was recorded for this clone. The chain links TRBV5-1 to TRBJ2-2; no clear D gene. The ends were cut back, 3 bases at V and 6 bases at J, with 9 bases in the middle. Germline values: CDR1 SGHRS, CDR2 YFSETQ. The CDR3 spans 13 residues. Written as DNA, the CDR3 is TGCGCCAGCAGCTCCCCTTATGCCGGGGAGCTGTTTTTT. Translation: CASSSPYAGELFF.

The chain joins TRBV12-3 or TRBV12-4 to TRBJ1-3; TRBD1 might be the D (5 bases). CDR3 length: 13 residues. Deletions cut 0 bases from V and 8 bases from J, with 8 bases between. CDR3 sequence reads: CASSLAGAHTIYF. The CDR3 coding sequence is TGTGCCAGCAGTTTAGCAGGGGCTCACACCATATATTTT.

This chain connects TRBV3-1 (or the pseudogene TRBV3-2) to TRBJ1-2, with D tentatively TRBD1 (6 bases). Germline CDR1 and CDR2: LGHDT and YNNKEL (reference sequence). With 3 bases removed from V and 5 bases from J, the gap between germline ends came to 13 bases. The CDR3 consists of 14 residues. The CDR3 loop is CASSQLGQLYGYTF. CDR3 nucleotides: TGTGCCAGCAGCCAGTTGGGACAACTTTATGGCTACACCTTC.

J is TRBJ1-3 and V is TRBV7-8; no reliable D call. The V end lost 4 bases, the J end lost 0 bases, and 4 bases lay between the germline ends. Germline V CDR1 and CDR2: SGHVS, FQNEAQ. The CDR3 is made up of 13 amino acids. CDR3 in amino acids: CASSSSSGNTIYF. The CDR3 DNA follows: TGTGCCAGCAGCTCCAGCTCTGGAAACACCATATATTTT.

V is TRBV5-4 and J is TRBJ1-6, with TRBD1 matching 9 bases. V shed 3 bases, J shed 5 bases, and the junction held 3 bases outside the gene matches. CDR3 length: 15 residues. The germline CDR1 and CDR2 sequences are SGHNT and YYREEE (reference sequence). The CDR3 DNA is TGTGCCAGCAGCTCGACAGGGGGAAATAATTCACCCCTCCACTTT. The encoded protein is CASSSTGGNNSPLHF.

This clone has only a few counts. The rearrangement joins TRBV24-1 to TRBJ2-1; possibly TRBD2 for D (5 bases). The CDR3 has 13 residues. V lost 4 bases, J lost 10 bases, and 13 bases lay in between. CDR1 and CDR2 from the germline V gene are KGHDR and SFDVKD. The CDR3 nucleotides are TGTGCCACCAGTGAGGTCGGGATGGAAGAGCAGTTCTTC. Its translation is CATSEVGMEEQFF.

V and J are TRBV5-6 and TRBJ1-2, with D possibly matching TRBD1 (6 bases). In germline, CDR1 is SGHDT, CDR2 YYEEEE. The length of the CDR3 is 12 residues. V was trimmed by 3 bases and J by 6 bases, leaving 9 bases between them. CDR3 residues: CASSWGPNGYTF. The DNA for the CDR3 is TGTGCCAGCAGCTGGGGGCCAAATGGCTACACCTTC.